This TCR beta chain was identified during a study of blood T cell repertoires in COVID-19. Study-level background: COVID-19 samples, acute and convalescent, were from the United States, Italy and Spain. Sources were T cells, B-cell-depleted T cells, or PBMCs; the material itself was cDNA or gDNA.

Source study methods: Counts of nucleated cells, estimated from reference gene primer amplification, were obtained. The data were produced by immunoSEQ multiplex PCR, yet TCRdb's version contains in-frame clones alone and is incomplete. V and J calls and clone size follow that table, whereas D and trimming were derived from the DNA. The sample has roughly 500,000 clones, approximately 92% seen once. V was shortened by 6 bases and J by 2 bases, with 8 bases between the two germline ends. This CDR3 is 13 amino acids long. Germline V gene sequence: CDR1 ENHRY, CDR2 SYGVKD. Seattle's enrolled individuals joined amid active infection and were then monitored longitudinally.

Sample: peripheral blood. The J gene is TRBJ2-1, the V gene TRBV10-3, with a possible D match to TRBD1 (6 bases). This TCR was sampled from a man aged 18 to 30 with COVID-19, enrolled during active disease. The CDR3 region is CAISGTTYNEQFF. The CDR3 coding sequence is TGTGCCATCAGCGGGACAACCTACAATGAGCAGTTCTTC.